The TCR beta chain described here comes from a study of blood T cell repertoires in COVID-19 (TCRdb year 2020). Regarding the complete study: Samples covering the acute and convalescent phases of COVID-19 were provided by collaborators in the United States, Italy and Spain. Where HLA class I and class II types were available, the types were taken from metadata supplied by the sample provider, not from assay-based typing. Samples came from the ongoing ImmuneRACE study (first 160 participants) plus 1,254 subjects from 6 global collaborators. Subjects who had been exposed to COVID-19, were actively infected with it, or had recovered from it provided the deeply sampled blood TCRbeta repertoires that made up the dataset. A freely available public database, intended as a resource for researchers studying the immune response to SARS-CoV-2, is where the repertoires were released. The material from the prospective study consisted of cDNA or gDNA derived from T cells, B-cell-depleted T cells, or PBMCs. Sample metadata almost always included a de-identified subject ID, COVID-19 status, age in years and sex.

The germline V gene gives CDR1 as SGHTA and CDR2 as FQGNSA. CDR3 length: 14 amino acids, cysteine to phenylalanine. Just CDR3 DNA is preserved here, 42 bases in frame from base 1. Cut back by 2 bases and 2 bases, the V and J ends lie 8 bases apart. One collaborating source in Seattle enrolled patients while the patients were actively infected and followed the patients over time throughout the course of disease. Collaborating institutions collected whole blood in K2EDTA tubes following their own protocols. Collaborator samples were shipped for TCRbeta analysis as frozen whole blood, isolated PBMCs, or DNA extracted from either sample type. TCRbeta CDR3 regions were amplified from genomic DNA using the immunoSEQ Assay, a bias-controlled multiplex PCR. The paper's processing steps were these. The number of nucleated cells in each sample was estimated from the amplification of reference gene primers within the assay. To quantify the absolute abundance of each unique TCRbeta CDR3 rearrangement, sequence reads were collapsed and filtered. Productive Simpson clonality was computed per sample as the square root of Simpson's diversity index over productive rearrangements. TCRdb retrieved this table from immuneACCESS and kept in-frame rearrangements only. Not all clones are present; in checked studies, unresolved V genes account for under half, and no reason is known for the remainder. V and J calls and clone size are copied from that table; D and trimming were computed from the DNA. Present in this sample are fewer than 700,000 clones, roughly nine tenths of which were seen just once. Roughly 7.3% of the sample is held by the ten biggest clonotypes.

The paper as a whole reports these results and caveats: The amount of clinical and demographic metadata varied by source and participant and was provided uncurated.

A word on this clone: The antigen this receptor binds is unknown. No base-level quality is on record; no much larger clone is a single base apart.

Sequenced: peripheral blood. The clonotype was recovered from a woman in her fifties or sixties with COVID-19, enrolled during active disease. The chain is encoded by TRBV7-2 joined to TRBJ2-3, with the identity of the D gene unclear. The nucleotides read TGTGCCAGCAGCTTATCTCTATCCACAGATACGCAGTATTTT. Its product reads: CASSLSLSTDTQYF.